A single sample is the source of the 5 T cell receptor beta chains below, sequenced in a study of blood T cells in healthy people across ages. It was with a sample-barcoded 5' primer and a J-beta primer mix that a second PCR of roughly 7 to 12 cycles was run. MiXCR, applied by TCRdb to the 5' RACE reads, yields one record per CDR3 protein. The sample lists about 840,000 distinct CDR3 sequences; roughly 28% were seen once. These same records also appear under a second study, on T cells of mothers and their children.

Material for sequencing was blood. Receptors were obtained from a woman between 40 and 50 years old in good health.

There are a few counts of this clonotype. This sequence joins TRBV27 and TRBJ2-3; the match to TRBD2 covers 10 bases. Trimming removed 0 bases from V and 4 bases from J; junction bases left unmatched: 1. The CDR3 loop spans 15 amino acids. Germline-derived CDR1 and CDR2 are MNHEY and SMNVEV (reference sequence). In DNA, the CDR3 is TGTGCCAGCAGTTTATCGACTAGCGGGTCAGATACGCAGTATTTT. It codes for CASSLSTSGSDTQYF.

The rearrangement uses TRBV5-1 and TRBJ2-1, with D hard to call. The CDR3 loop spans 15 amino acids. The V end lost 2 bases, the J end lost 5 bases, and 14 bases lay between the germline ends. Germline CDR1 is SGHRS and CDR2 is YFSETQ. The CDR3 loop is CASSFGNPLNNEQFF. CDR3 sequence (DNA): TGCGCCAGCAGCTTCGGAAACCCTTTGAACAATGAGCAGTTCTTC.

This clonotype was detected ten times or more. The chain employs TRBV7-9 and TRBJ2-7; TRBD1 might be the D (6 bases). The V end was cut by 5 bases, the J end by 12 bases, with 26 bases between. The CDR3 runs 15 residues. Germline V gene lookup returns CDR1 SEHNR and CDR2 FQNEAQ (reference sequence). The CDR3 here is CASSPGTFLLGEAYF. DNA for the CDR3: TGTGCCAGCAGCCCCGGGACATTTTTATTGGGCGAGGCGTACTTC.

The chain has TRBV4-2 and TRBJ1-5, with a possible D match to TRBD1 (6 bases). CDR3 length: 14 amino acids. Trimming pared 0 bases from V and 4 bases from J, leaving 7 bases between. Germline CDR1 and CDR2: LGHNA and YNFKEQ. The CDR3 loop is CASSQDQGNQPQHF. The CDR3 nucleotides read TGTGCCAGCAGCCAAGATCAGGGGAATCAGCCCCAGCATTTT.

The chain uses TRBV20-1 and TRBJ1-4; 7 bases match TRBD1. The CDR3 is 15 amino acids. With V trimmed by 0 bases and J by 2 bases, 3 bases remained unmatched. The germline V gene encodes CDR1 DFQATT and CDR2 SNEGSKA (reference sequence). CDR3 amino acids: CSARDLQGTNEKLFF. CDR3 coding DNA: TGCAGTGCTAGAGATCTACAGGGGACTAATGAAAAACTGTTTTTT.